The rows below give T cell receptor beta chains drawn from one sample of a study of cytomegalovirus exposure and HLA in healthy donors. The method was immunoSEQ multiplex PCR; TCRdb's version includes in-frame clones alone and lacks a portion of them. The repertoire includes tens of thousands of clones, about 60% of them detected once, and 20% to 25% sits in the top ten. The sample comprised PBMCs. The source is a man over 45 in good health and CMV-seropositive. CDR3s include the opening cysteine and the closing phenylalanine or tryptophan. Each record gives: D gene, V gene, J gene, clone size, CDR3 protein, CDR3 DNA. D genes are given only for firm matches. Not all rows give a size; the values are once, few, many and, for expanded clones, a class.

D: TRBD1; V: TRBV29-1; J: TRBJ2-7; size: .; CDR3: CSGGTGVGYEQYF; DNA: TGCAGCGGGGGGACAGGGGTAGGCTACGAGCAGTACTTC
D: .; V: TRBV19; J: TRBJ2-1; size: once; CDR3: CASSGRRDEQFF; DNA: TGTGCCAGTAGCGGGAGAAGGGATGAGCAGTTCTTC
D: .; V: TRBV9; J: TRBJ2-1; size: few; CDR3: CASSGLAVSEQFF; DNA: TGTGCCAGCAGCGGTCTGGCGGTTAGTGAGCAGTTCTTC
D: TRBD2; V: TRBV4-3; J: TRBJ2-1; size: .; CDR3: CASSQRSGGAGNEQFF; DNA: TGCGCCAGCAGCCAACGTAGCGGGGGGGCCGGCAATGAGCAGTTCTTC
D: .; V: TRBV27; J: TRBJ2-1; size: .; CDR3: CASTERHPKYNEQFF; DNA: TGTGCCAGCACCGAAAGACACCCGAAATACAATGAGCAGTTCTTC
D: .; V: TRBV7-2; J: TRBJ2-1; size: .; CDR3: CASSLGLNEQFF; DNA: TGTGCCAGCAGCTTAGGGCTCAATGAGCAGTTCTTC
D: TRBD1; V: TRBV5-1; J: TRBJ1-5; size: .; CDR3: CASSTGDHGNQPQHF; DNA: TGCGCCAGCAGTACAGGGGATCATGGCAATCAGCCCCAGCATTTT
D: .; V: TRBV30; J: TRBJ2-7; size: .; CDR3: CAWRLGGGSSYEQYF; DNA: TGTGCCTGGAGACTAGGGGGGGGAAGCTCCTACGAGCAGTACTTC
D: TRBD2; V: TRBV5-8; J: TRBJ2-7; size: .; CDR3: CASSLATSGSPLTYEQYF; DNA: TGTGCCAGCAGCTTGGCGACTAGCGGGAGCCCCCTTACCTACGAGCAGTACTTC
D: TRBD1; V: TRBV11-2; J: TRBJ2-5; size: medium-sized; CDR3: CASSLDRQGETQYF; DNA: TGTGCCAGCAGCTTAGATCGACAGGGAGAGACCCAGTACTTC
D: TRBD1; V: TRBV2; J: TRBJ2-5; size: .; CDR3: CASSFGQGGLLETQYF; DNA: TGTGCCAGCAGTTTCGGACAGGGCGGTTTATTGGAGACCCAGTACTTC
D: .; V: TRBV6-6; J: TRBJ1-6; size: few; CDR3: CASSPPGGDNSPLHF; DNA: TGTGCCAGCAGTCCCCCGGGGGGAGATAATTCACCCCTCCACTTT
D: TRBD2; V: TRBV15; J: TRBJ2-1; size: .; CDR3: CATSRVAGGLDEQFF; DNA: TGTGCCACCAGCAGAGTAGCGGGGGGTCTGGATGAGCAGTTCTTC
D: .; V: TRBV4-2; J: TRBJ2-3; size: few; CDR3: CASSQDLTSTDTQYF; DNA: TGTGCCAGCAGCCAAGACCTTACTAGCACAGATACGCAGTATTTT
D: .; V: TRBV5-4; J: TRBJ2-5; size: .; CDR3: CASSPGLGETQYF; DNA: TGTGCCAGCAGCCCCGGACTGGGAGAGACCCAGTACTTC
D: TRBD2; V: TRBV5-1; J: TRBJ2-7; size: few; CDR3: CASSPGLARDYEQYF; DNA: TGCGCCAGCAGCCCAGGACTAGCGCGGGACTACGAGCAGTACTTC
D: TRBD2; V: TRBV30; J: TRBJ2-1; size: .; CDR3: CAWGIGGLPNEQFF; DNA: TGTGCCTGGGGGATCGGGGGACTACCGAATGAGCAGTTCTTC
D: TRBD2; V: TRBV7-7; J: TRBJ2-1; size: once; CDR3: CASSPRVGGEQFF; DNA: TGTGCTAGCAGCCCAAGGGTGGGGGGGGAGCAGTTCTTC
D: TRBD1; V: TRBV30; J: TRBJ1-6; size: .; CDR3: CAWSRDRVNSPLHF; DNA: TGTGCCTGGAGTCGGGACAGGGTAAATTCACCCCTCCACTTT
D: .; V: TRBV6-1; J: TRBJ2-5; size: few; CDR3: CASSKTGLVQETQYF; DNA: TGTGCCAGCAGTAAAACAGGGTTAGTGCAAGAGACCCAGTACTTC
D: TRBD1; V: TRBV27; J: TRBJ2-5; size: .; CDR3: CASSSDRGQETQYF; DNA: TGTGCCAGCAGTTCCGACAGGGGGCAGGAGACCCAGTACTTC
D: .; V: TRBV29-1; J: TRBJ2-7; size: once; CDR3: CSVKTYDDEQYF; DNA: TGCAGCGTTAAAACCTACGATGACGAGCAGTACTTC
D: .; V: TRBV6-5; J: TRBJ2-1; size: few; CDR3: CASSQSLGGEQFF; DNA: TGTGCCAGCAGTCAAAGCCTTGGCGGTGAGCAGTTCTTC
D: .; V: TRBV9; J: TRBJ2-1; size: .; CDR3: CASSRLTDEQFF; DNA: TGTGCCAGCAGCAGATTGACAGATGAGCAGTTCTTC